One and the same sample provided the 22 T cell receptor beta chains below, sequenced in a study of T cell clones after liver transplantation. Repertoires were generated with immunoSEQ multiplex PCR, while TCRdb's copy carries only in-frame clones and drops some. The data contain roughly 62,000 clones, approximately 63% of them singletons. Sequenced material: CD4+ T cells from blood, taken at the roughly 16-month timepoint. Receptors originate from a human patient who received a liver transplant. Some T cells may be supplied by the graft donor.

This clone was observed a handful of times. V gene TRBV4-3 combines with J gene TRBJ2-3; D gene uncertain. This CDR3 has 15 amino acids. Deletions cut 2 bases from V and 1 base from J, with 10 bases between. Germline-derived CDR1 and CDR2 are LGHNA and YSLEER. The CDR3 loop reads CASSQNFGGTDTQYF. CDR3 sequence (DNA): TGCGCCAGCAGCCAAAACTTTGGGGGCACAGATACGCAGTATTTT.

The CDR3 DNA reads TGTGCCAGCTCACCACTGGGGAATGAGCAGTTCTTC. The encoded protein is CASSPLGNEQFF. The chain has TRBV18 and TRBJ2-1; D gene unclear. CDR1 and CDR2 from the germline V gene are KGHSH and LQKENI. Trimming removed 1 base from V and 7 bases from J, with 5 bases in between. CDR3 size: 12 residues.

The chain is built from TRBV19 and TRBJ2-5, with D possibly matching TRBD2 (6 bases). The germline V and J ends were trimmed by 4 bases and 2 bases, with 17 bases remaining between them. Germline V lookup: CDR1 LNHDA, CDR2 SQIVND (reference sequence). This CDR3 region has 16 residues. DNA for the CDR3: TGTGCCAGTAGTACCAACCGGGACTTCACTCAAGAGACCCAGTACTTC. This gives the protein CASSTNRDFTQETQYF.

The gene calls are TRBV5-1 and TRBJ1-1; 8 nucleotides align to TRBD1. The CDR3 totals 12 residues. V gave up 8 bases and J gave up 5 bases; unmatched junction bases: 5. CDR1 is SGHRS, CDR2 YFSETQ, per germline. The CDR3 loop reads CASRRGQTEAFF. The CDR3 nucleotides are TGCGCCAGTCGCAGGGGGCAAACTGAAGCTTTCTTT.

This clone was observed a handful of times. This chain links TRBV5-6 with TRBJ2-7; 14 bases line up with TRBD2. The germline V gene has CDR1 SGHDT and CDR2 YYEEEE. The CDR3 is 15 residues long. J was trimmed by 9 bases and V by 4 bases; bases with no gene match: 9. The DNA of the CDR3 is TGTGCCAGCAGCAGACTAGCGGGGGGGCCGACCCCGCAGTACTTC. Translating gives CASSRLAGGPTPQYF. Complete variable domain (other parts from reference TRBV5-6 and TRBJ2-7): DAGVTQSPTHLIKTRGQQVTLRCSPKSGHDTVSWYQQALGQGPQFIFQYYEEEERQRGNFPDRFSGHQFPNYSSELNVNALLLGDSALYLCASSRLAGGPTPQYFGPGTRLTVT.

The V gene is TRBV27, the J gene TRBJ2-3; 11 bases line up with TRBD2. The length of the CDR3 is 16 residues. V gave up 5 bases and J gave up 3 bases; unmatched junction bases: 7. Germline CDR1 is MNHEY and CDR2 is SMNVEV (reference sequence). This CDR3 reads CASSPRSGRGTDTQYF. CDR3 DNA: TGTGCCAGCAGTCCGCGTAGCGGGAGGGGTACAGATACGCAGTATTTT.

This clone came up once. The gene calls are TRBV7-9 and TRBJ2-3; possible D gene TRBD2, 5 bases. Germline CDR1 reads SEHNR; CDR2 reads FQNEAQ (reference sequence). This CDR3 contains 15 residues. Trimming removed 5 bases at V and 4 bases at J, with 16 bases between. The chain's CDR3 is CASSRDNGIADTQYF. CDR3 nucleotides: TGTGCCAGCAGCCGCGATAACGGGATAGCAGATACGCAGTATTTT.

This rearrangement joins TRBV15 to TRBJ1-2; 7 nucleotides line up with TRBD1. The J segment lost 6 bases and the V segment lost 4 bases, leaving 5 bases of the junction unmatched. Germline CDR1 and CDR2: LNHNV and YYDKDF (reference sequence). This CDR3 comprises 13 residues. CDR3 coding DNA: TGTGCCACCAGCATCGGACAGGAACATGGCTACACCTTC. Protein sequence: CATSIGQEHGYTF.

This rearrangement joins TRBV19 to TRBJ1-2; tentative D call: TRBD1 (6 bases). The CDR3 sequence is 14 residues long. From germline, CDR1 is LNHDA and CDR2 SQIVND (reference sequence). V was pared by 4 bases and J by 4 bases, with 13 bases between. The CDR3 DNA follows: TGTGCCAGTAGTAAAACTCGACAGGTCTATGGCTACACCTTC. Protein product: CASSKTRQVYGYTF.

V and J are TRBV11-2 and TRBJ1-6, with 8 bases fitting TRBD1. Germline lookup yields CDR1 SGHAT and CDR2 FQNNGV. With 1 base clipped from V and 7 bases from J, the junction kept 0 bases outside the gene matches. The CDR3 extends over 14 amino acids. The CDR3 nucleotides are TGTGCCAGCAGCTTAGGGGACAGGAATTCACCCCTCCACTTT. Its translation: CASSLGDRNSPLHF.

J is TRBJ2-7 and V is TRBV6-6; a weak D match, TRBD1 (6 bases). Germline values: CDR1 MNHNY, CDR2 SVGAGI (reference sequence). The CDR3 totals 15 residues. Between the trimmed V and J ends, which lost 6 bases and 2 bases, there was a span of 17 bases. Written as DNA, the CDR3 is TGTGCCAGCAGCCCTTCACAGGGACCCGCCTACGAGCAGTACGTC. Protein: CASSPSQGPAYEQYV.

The gene calls are TRBV10-3 and TRBJ1-3, with 8 nucleotides matching TRBD1. V shed 8 bases and J 0 bases; nucleotides not matched to a gene: 6. Germline V gene data show CDR1 as ENHRY and CDR2 as SYGVKD. This CDR3 comprises 15 residues. In DNA, the CDR3 is TGTGCCATCTCCGGACAGGGCAGCTCTGGAAACACCATATATTTT. This translates into CAISGQGSSGNTIYF.

The chain carries TRBV9 and TRBJ2-3; D gene ambiguous. The CDR3 consists of 15 residues. With 0 bases removed from V and 6 bases from J, the gap between germline ends came to 14 bases. Germline V gives CDR1 SGDLS, CDR2 YYNGEE. Here the CDR3 DNA reads TGTGCCAGCAGCGTAGGAACGATGGCCGTTGATACGCAGTATTTT. It specifies CASSVGTMAVDTQYF.

This rearrangement joins TRBV27 to TRBJ1-6; 9 bases agree with TRBD1. The V and J ends lost 7 bases and 10 bases, in that order; junction bases with no gene match: 8. The CDR3 covers 14 residues. CDR1 and CDR2 from the germline V gene are MNHEY and SMNVEV (reference sequence). DNA for the CDR3: TGTGCCAGCACCAAGGCAGACAGGGGGTCACCCCTCCACTTT. This translates into CASTKADRGSPLHF.

J is TRBJ1-2 and V is TRBV7-9; D possibly corresponds to TRBD1 (6 bases). Germline CDR1 reads SEHNR; CDR2 reads FQNEAQ (reference sequence). This CDR3 spans 16 amino acids. Trimming shortened V by 4 bases and J by 6 bases, and 21 bases separated the two germline ends. CDR3 DNA sequence: TGTGCCAGCAGCTACCAGAACAGGGACCATGGCGATGGCTACACCTTC. Translating it yields CASSYQNRDHGDGYTF.

This clone appeared a few times. The chain recombines TRBV7-2 with TRBJ2-5, with TRBD2 matching 13 bases. CDR1 is SGHTA, CDR2 FQGNSA, per germline. The CDR3 runs to 18 residues. V shed 3 bases, J shed 4 bases, and the junction held 11 bases outside the gene matches. The CDR3 sequence: CASSLDRTRLAGGETQYF. CDR3 DNA: TGTGCCAGCAGCTTGGACAGAACCCGACTAGCGGGGGGAGAGACCCAGTACTTC.

The chain carries TRBV7-2 and TRBJ1-5; a possible D gene is TRBD1 (5 bases). CDR3 size: 14 residues. The ends were cut back, 5 bases at V and 6 bases at J, with 14 bases in the middle. Germline-derived CDR1 and CDR2 are SGHTA and FQGNSA. The CDR3 here is CASSQGGAGQPQHF. Written as DNA, the CDR3 is TGTGCCAGCAGCCAGGGAGGAGCCGGTCAGCCCCAGCATTTT.

The V and J genes are TRBV19 and TRBJ2-1; D not certain. This CDR3 comprises 13 residues. Germline CDR1 is LNHDA and CDR2 is SQIVND (reference sequence). The V gene lost 3 bases and the J gene lost 4 bases, with 7 bases spanning the gap. CDR3: CASSIQEYNEQFF. CDR3 DNA: TGTGCCAGTAGTATTCAGGAATACAATGAGCAGTTCTTC.

This clone showed up just a few times. This chain connects TRBV5-1 to TRBJ1-4; 7 bases are shared with TRBD1. The CDR3 is 15 amino acids. The V gene end was trimmed by 2 bases and the J gene end by 6 bases; junction bases not matched to a gene: 7. Germline values: CDR1 SGHRS, CDR2 YFSETQ. The CDR3 region has the DNA TGCGCCAGCAGCTTCGCAGGGGGGCGGGATGAAAAACTGTTTTTT. It is translated as CASSFAGGRDEKLFF.

This chain uses TRBV19 with TRBJ1-5; D is ambiguous. CDR1 LNHDA and CDR2 SQIVND come from the germline V gene (reference sequence). The CDR3 totals 15 residues. The V end lost 3 bases, the J end lost 0 bases, and 9 bases lay between the germline ends. The chain's CDR3 is CASSIEGNSNQPQHF. The CDR3 region has the DNA TGTGCCAGTAGTATCGAGGGTAATAGCAATCAGCCCCAGCATTTT.

The chain joins TRBV7-9 to TRBJ1-1; D is undetermined. The length of the CDR3 is 11 residues. From germline, CDR1 is SEHNR and CDR2 FQNEAQ (reference sequence). The ends were cut back, 1 base at V and 11 bases at J, with 8 bases in the middle. CDR3 bases: TGTGCCAGCAGCTTAGTACTGGAGGCTTTCTTT. This gives the protein CASSLVLEAFF.

The chain is built from TRBV6-1 and TRBJ2-7; 11 bases agree with TRBD2. The CDR3 consists of 14 residues. The V segment lost 3 bases and the J segment 4 bases; nucleotides outside the gene matches: 2. Per germline, CDR1 MNHNS and CDR2 SASEGT. Here the CDR3 reads CASSDASGGYEQYF. In nucleotides, the CDR3 is TGTGCCAGCAGTGACGCTAGCGGGGGGTACGAGCAGTACTTC.